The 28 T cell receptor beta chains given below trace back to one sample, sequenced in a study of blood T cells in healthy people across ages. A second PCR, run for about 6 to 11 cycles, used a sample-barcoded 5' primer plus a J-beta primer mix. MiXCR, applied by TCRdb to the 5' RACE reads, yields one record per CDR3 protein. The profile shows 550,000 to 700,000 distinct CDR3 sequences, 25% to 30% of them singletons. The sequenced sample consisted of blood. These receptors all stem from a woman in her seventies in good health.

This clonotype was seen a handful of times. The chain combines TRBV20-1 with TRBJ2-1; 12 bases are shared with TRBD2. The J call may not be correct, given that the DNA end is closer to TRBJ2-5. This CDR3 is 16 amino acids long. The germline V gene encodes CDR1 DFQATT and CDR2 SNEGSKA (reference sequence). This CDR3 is CSARTSGDVGQETQYF. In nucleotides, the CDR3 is TGCAGTGCTCGGACTAGCGGGGACGTAGGGCAAGAGACCCAGTACTTC.

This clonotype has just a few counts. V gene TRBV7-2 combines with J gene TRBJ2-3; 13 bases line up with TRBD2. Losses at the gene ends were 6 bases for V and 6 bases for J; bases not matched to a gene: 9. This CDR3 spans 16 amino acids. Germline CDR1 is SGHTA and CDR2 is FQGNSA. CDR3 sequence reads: CASRPTSGGAKDTQYF. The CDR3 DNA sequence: TGTGCCAGCAGGCCAACTAGCGGGGGGGCCAAGGATACGCAGTATTTT. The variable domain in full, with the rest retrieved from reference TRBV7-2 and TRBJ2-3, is GAGVSQSPSNKVTEKGKDVELRCDPISGHTALYWYRQSLGQGLEFLIYFQGNSAPDKSGLPSDRFSAERTGGSVSTLTIQRTQQEDSAVYLCASRPTSGGAKDTQYFGPGTRLTVL.

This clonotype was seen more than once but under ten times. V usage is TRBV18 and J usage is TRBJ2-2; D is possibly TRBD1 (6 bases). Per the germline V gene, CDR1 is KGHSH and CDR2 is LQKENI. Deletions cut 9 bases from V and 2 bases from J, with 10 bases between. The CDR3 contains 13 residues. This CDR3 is CASETGNTGELFF. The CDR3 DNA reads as TGTGCCAGTGAGACAGGAAACACCGGGGAGCTGTTTTTT.

The CDR3, as DNA: TGTGCCAGCAGCCTAAGAAAAACTAATGAAAAACTGTTTTTT. Amino acid sequence: CASSLRKTNEKLFF. V gene TRBV3-1 combines with J gene TRBJ1-4; the D is unclear. The CDR3 extends over 14 amino acids. Trimming took off 4 bases at V and 1 base at J, with 7 bases between the two ends. The germline V gene encodes CDR1 LGHDT and CDR2 YNNKEL (reference sequence).

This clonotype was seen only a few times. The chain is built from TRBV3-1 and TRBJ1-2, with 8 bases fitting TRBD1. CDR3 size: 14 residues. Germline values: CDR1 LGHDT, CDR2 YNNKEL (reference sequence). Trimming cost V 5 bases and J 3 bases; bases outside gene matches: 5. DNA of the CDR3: TGTGCCAGCAGCGCCGGGACAGGTGACTATGGCTACACCTTC. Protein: CASSAGTGDYGYTF. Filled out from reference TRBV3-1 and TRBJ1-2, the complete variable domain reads DTAVSQTPKYLVTQMGNDKSIKCEQNLGHDTMYWYKQDSKKFLKIMFSYNNKELIINETVPNRFSPKSPDKAHLNLHINSLELGDSAVYFCASSAGTGDYGYTFGSGTRLTVV.

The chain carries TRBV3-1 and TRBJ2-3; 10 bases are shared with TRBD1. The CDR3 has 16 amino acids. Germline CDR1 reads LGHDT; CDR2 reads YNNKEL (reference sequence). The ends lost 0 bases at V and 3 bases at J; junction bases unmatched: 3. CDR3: CASSQDGTGVTDTQYF. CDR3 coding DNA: TGTGCCAGCAGCCAAGATGGGACAGGGGTTACAGATACGCAGTATTTT.

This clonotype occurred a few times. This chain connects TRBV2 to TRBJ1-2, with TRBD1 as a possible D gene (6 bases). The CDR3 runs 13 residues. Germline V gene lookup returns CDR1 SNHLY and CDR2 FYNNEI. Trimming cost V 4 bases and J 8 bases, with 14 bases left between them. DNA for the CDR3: TGTGCCAGCAGTGGGATGGGGGGCACGGGCTACACCTTC. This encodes CASSGMGGTGYTF.

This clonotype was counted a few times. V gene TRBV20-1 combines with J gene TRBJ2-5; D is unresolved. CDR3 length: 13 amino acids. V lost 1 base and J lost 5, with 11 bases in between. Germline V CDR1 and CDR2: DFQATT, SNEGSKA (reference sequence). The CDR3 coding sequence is TGCAGTGCTAGAGTGTGGGAAAAGGAGACCCAGTACTTC. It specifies CSARVWEKETQYF.

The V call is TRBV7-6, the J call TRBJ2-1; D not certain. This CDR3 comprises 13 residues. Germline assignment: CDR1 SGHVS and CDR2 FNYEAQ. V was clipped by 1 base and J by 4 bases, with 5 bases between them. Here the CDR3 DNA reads TGTGCCAGCAGCTTAGAGGAGTACAATGAGCAGTTCTTC. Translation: CASSLEEYNEQFF.

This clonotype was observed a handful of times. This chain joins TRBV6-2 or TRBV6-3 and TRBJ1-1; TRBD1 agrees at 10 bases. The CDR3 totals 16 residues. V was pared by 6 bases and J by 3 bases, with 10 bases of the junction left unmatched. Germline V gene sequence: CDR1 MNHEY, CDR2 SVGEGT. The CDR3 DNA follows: TGTGCCAGCAGCCCCCTTGCGGGGACAGGGGACACTGAAGCTTTCTTT. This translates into CASSPLAGTGDTEAFF.

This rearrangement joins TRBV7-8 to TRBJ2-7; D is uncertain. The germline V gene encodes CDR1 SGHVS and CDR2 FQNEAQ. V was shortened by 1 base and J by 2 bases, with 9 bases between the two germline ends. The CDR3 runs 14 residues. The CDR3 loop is CASSLGSVAYEQYV. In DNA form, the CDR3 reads TGTGCCAGCAGCTTAGGGTCCGTGGCCTACGAGCAGTACGTC.

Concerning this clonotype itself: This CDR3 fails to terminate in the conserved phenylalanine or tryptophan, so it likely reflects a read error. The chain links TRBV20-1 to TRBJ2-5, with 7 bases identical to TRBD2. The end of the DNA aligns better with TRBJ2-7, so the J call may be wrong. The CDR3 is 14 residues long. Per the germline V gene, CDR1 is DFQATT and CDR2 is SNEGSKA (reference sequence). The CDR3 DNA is TGCAGTGCTCCTACCGGGACTAACTACTACGAGCAGTACCTC. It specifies CSAPTGTNYYEQYL.

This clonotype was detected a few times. CDR3 loop: CASSHSDREAQHF. CDR3 nucleotides: TGTGCCAGCAGCCATTCAGACAGGGAGGCCCAGCATTTT. This chain links TRBV3-1 with TRBJ1-5; 7 bases align to TRBD1. V lost 3 bases, J lost 11 bases, and 7 bases stayed unmatched. The CDR3 consists of 13 residues. The germline gives CDR1 LGHDT, CDR2 YNNKEL (reference sequence).

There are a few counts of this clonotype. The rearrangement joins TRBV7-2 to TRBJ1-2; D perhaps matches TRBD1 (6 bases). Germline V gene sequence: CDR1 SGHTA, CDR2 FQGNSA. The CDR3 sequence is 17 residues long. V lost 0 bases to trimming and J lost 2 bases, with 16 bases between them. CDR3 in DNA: TGTGCCAGCAGCTTAGCCGGGGGGCTAACTAGCAACTATGGCTACACCTTC. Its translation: CASSLAGGLTSNYGYTF.

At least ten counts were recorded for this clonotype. CDR3: CASRRTGDRETQYF. DNA for the CDR3: TGTGCCAGCAGGCGGACAGGGGATAGAGAGACCCAGTACTTC. This rearrangement joins TRBV14 to TRBJ2-5; 9 bases fit TRBD1. With 6 bases clipped from V and 4 bases from J, the junction kept 6 bases outside the gene matches. CDR3 size: 14 residues. Germline V gene sequence: CDR1 SGHDN, CDR2 FVKESK.

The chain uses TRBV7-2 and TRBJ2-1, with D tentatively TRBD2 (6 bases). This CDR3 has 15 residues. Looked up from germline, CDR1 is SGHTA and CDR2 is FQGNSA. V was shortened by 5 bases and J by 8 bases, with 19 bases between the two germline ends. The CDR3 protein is CASSKTGRELHEQFF. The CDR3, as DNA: TGTGCCAGCAGCAAAACAGGTCGGGAGTTACATGAGCAGTTCTTC.

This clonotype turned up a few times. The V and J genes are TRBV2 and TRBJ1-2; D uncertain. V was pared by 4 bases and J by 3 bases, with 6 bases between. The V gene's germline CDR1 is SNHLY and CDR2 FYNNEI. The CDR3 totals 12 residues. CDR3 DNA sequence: TGTGCCAGCAGTGTAGGGTACTATGGCTACACCTTC. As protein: CASSVGYYGYTF.

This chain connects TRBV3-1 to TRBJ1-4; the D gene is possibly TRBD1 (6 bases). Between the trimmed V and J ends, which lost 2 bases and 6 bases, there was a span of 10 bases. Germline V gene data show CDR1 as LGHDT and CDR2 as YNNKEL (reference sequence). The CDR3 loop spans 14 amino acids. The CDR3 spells CASSQSPGDEKLFF. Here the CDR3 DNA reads TGTGCCAGCAGCCAAAGCCCAGGGGATGAAAAACTGTTTTTT.

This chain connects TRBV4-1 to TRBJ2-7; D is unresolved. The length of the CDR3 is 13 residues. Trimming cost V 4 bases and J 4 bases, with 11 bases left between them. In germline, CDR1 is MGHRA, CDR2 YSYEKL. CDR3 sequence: CASSPSAQYEQYF. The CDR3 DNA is TGCGCCAGCAGCCCTTCGGCTCAATACGAGCAGTACTTC.

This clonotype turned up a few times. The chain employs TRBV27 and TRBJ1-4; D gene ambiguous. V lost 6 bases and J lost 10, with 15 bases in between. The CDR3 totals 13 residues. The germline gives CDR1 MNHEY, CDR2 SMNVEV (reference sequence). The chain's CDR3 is CASRPVGGGKLFF. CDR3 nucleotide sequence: TGTGCCAGCAGGCCCGTAGGAGGAGGAAAACTGTTTTTT. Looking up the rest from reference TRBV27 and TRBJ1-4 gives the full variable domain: EAQVTQNPRYLITVTGKKLTVTCSQNMNHEYMSWYRQDPGLGLRQIYYSMNVEVTDKGDVPEGYKVSRKEKRNFPLILESPSPNQTSLYFCASRPVGGGKLFFGSGTQLSVL.

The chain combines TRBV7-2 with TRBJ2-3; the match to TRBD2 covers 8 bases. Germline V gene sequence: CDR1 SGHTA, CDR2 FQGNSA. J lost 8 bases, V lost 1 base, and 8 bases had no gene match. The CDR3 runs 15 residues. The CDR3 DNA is TGTGCCAGCAGCTTAGTCTCGGGGGGGCCTGGTACGCAGTATTTT. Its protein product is CASSLVSGGPGTQYF.

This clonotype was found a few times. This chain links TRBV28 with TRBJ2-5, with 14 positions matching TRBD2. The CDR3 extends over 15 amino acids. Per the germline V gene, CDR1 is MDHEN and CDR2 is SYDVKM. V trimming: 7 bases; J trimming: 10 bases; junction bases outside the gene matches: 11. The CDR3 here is CASTSSGLAGAGQYF. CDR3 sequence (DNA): TGTGCCAGCACCTCCTCGGGACTAGCGGGGGCCGGCCAGTACTTC.

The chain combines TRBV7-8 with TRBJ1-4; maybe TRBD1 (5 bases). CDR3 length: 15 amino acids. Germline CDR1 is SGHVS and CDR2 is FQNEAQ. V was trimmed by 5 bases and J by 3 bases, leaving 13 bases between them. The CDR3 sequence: CASSHFAGSNEKLFF. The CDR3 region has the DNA TGTGCCAGCAGCCACTTCGCAGGGTCTAATGAAAAACTGTTTTTT.

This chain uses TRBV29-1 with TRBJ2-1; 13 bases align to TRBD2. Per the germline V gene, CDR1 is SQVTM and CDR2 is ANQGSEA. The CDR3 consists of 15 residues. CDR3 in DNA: TGCGGAACTAGCGGGGGGGCCCTCTCCTACAATGAGCAGTTCTTC. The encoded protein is CGTSGGALSYNEQFF.

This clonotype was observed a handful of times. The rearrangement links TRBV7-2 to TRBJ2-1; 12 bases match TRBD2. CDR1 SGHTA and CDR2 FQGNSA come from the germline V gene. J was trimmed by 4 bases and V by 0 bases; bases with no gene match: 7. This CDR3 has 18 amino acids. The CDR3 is CASSLAGLAGGQYNEQFF. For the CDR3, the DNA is TGTGCCAGCAGCTTAGCGGGCCTAGCGGGGGGGCAATACAATGAGCAGTTCTTC.

CDR3: CSAGGGRSYEQYF. The CDR3 DNA reads as TGCAGTGCTGGGGGGGGCAGGTCCTACGAGCAGTACTTC. The V call is TRBV20-1, the J call TRBJ2-7; D is possibly TRBD2 (7 bases). Germline CDR1 DFQATT, CDR2 SNEGSKA (reference sequence). The length of the CDR3 is 13 residues. V shed 5 bases and J shed 1 base, with 12 bases lying between them.

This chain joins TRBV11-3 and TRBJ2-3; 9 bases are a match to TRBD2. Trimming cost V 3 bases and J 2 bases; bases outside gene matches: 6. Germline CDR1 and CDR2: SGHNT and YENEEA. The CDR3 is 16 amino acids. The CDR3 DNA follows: TGTGCCAGCAGCTTCATAGCGGGGGCCCACACAGATACGCAGTATTTT. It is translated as CASSFIAGAHTDTQYF.

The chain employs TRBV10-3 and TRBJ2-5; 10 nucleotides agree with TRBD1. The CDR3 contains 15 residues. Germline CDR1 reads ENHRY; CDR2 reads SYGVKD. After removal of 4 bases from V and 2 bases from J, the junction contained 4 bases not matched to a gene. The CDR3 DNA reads TGTGCCATCAGTGGCGGGACAGGGGTACAAGAGACCCAGTACTTC. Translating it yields CAISGGTGVQETQYF.